The 7 T cell receptor beta chains presented below share a single source sample, sequenced in a study of shared clonotypes between healthy human individuals. The protocol was immunoSEQ multiplex PCR, while the TCRdb copy is restricted to in-frame clones and leaves out a portion. The sample has nearly 500,000 clones; roughly four fifths are singletons. The sequenced sample consisted of PBMCs. The origin of the receptors is a woman in her forties in good health. Some clones in this sample may be carry-over from other donors' samples.

The J gene is TRBJ2-7, the V gene TRBV10-3; a weak D match, TRBD1 (6 bases). The V end lost 2 bases, the J end lost 5 bases, and 16 bases lay between the germline ends. The CDR3 is 15 residues long. Germline V gene data show CDR1 as ENHRY and CDR2 as SYGVKD. CDR3 protein: CAISESGRGSHEQYF. In nucleotides, the CDR3 is TGTGCCATCAGTGAGAGCGGCAGGGGTTCTCACGAGCAGTACTTC.

The rearrangement links TRBV18 to TRBJ1-1; possible D gene TRBD1, 5 bases. Germline CDR1 is KGHSH and CDR2 is LQKENI. CDR3 length equals 11 residues. V was clipped by 3 bases and J by 7 bases, with 6 bases between them. In nucleotides, the CDR3 is TGTGCCAGCTCACCGGGGGTTGAAGCTTTCTTT. Its protein is CASSPGVEAFF.

The gene calls are TRBV6-1 and TRBJ1-3; D gene ambiguous. The CDR3 has 17 amino acids. The V end was cut by 3 bases, the J end by 0 bases, with 15 bases between. The germline gives CDR1 MNHNS, CDR2 SASEGT. The CDR3 here is CASSETLITFSGNTIYF. The CDR3, as DNA: TGTGCCAGCAGTGAGACACTCATCACCTTCTCTGGAAACACCATATATTTT.

This clone was recorded many times. The chain uses TRBV29-1 and TRBJ2-7; possibly TRBD1 for D (6 bases). This CDR3 is 13 amino acids long. V gave up 4 bases and J gave up 0 bases, with 10 bases separating them. CDR1 and CDR2 from the germline V gene are SQVTM and ANQGSEA. The CDR3 region is CSVAGTSSYEQYF. The CDR3 DNA sequence: TGCAGCGTTGCCGGGACATCCTCCTACGAGCAGTACTTC.

The chain uses TRBV27 and TRBJ2-7, with D possibly called TRBD1 or TRBD2 (5 bases each). Trimming removed 5 bases at V and 2 bases at J, with 19 bases between. Germline V gives CDR1 MNHEY, CDR2 SMNVEV (reference sequence). CDR3 length equals 16 residues. The CDR3 nucleotides read TGTGCCAGCAGTCCCATCATAAGGGGAGCCCCCTACGAGCAGTACTTC. It translates to CASSPIIRGAPYEQYF.

This clone was seen more than once but under ten times. CDR3 DNA sequence: TGTGCCAGCAGAGGTGGACAGTTTCTGAACACCGGGGAGCTGTTTTTT. This codes for CASRGGQFLNTGELFF. The rearrangement uses TRBV2 and TRBJ2-2; D might be TRBD1 (6 bases). This CDR3 comprises 16 residues. V gave up 6 bases and J gave up 1 base, with 15 bases separating them. Germline CDR1 reads SNHLY; CDR2 reads FYNNEI.

The chain recombines TRBV6-5 with TRBJ2-7, with 12 bases identical to TRBD2. CDR1 MNHEY and CDR2 SVGAGI come from the germline V gene. This CDR3 has 13 amino acids. V was pared by 7 bases and J by 6 bases, with 4 bases of the junction left unmatched. The CDR3 DNA sequence: TGTGCCAGCACTGGACTAGCGGGAAGCGAGCAGTACTTC. It translates to CASTGLAGSEQYF.